This TCR beta chain was obtained from a study of prognosis after radiotherapy for stage I lung cancer. Overall study: All non-small cell lung cancer patients were considered medically inoperable. Stereotactic body radiotherapy was never combined with concurrent therapy in any patient.

Blood, around 5.9 milliliters, was collected at each of two time points. Amplification of the TCR beta CDR3 (from genomic DNA) was done by two-round multiplex PCR. The first round of PCR was done with primers that matched each TRBV and TRBJ gene. Amplification in the second PCR round was performed with universal primers. TCRdb fed the multiplex PCR reads into MiXCR, producing one record per CDR3 protein. The sample has 15,000 to 20,000 distinct CDR3 sequences; roughly 53% are singletons. This CDR3 has 15 amino acids. V was clipped by 3 bases and J by 0 bases, with 10 bases between them. Germline CDR1 and CDR2: MNHGY and SVAAGI.

This clonotype was obtained from a donor over 45 with non-small cell lung cancer. Sequences were derived from PBMCs, sampled before or after stereotactic body radiation therapy (not recorded which). The chain recombines TRBV6-9 with TRBJ2-3; no clear D gene. CDR3 sequence (DNA): TGTGCCAGCAGTTACCTAGTGGGTAGCACAGATACGCAGTATTTT. Translating it yields CASSYLVGSTDTQYF.